The 10 T cell receptor beta chains below all came from one sample that was sequenced in a study of shared clonotypes between healthy human individuals. Assay used: immunoSEQ multiplex PCR; TCRdb lists only in-frame clones, some missing. The sample yields around 1.4 million clones, approximately 98.5% seen once. The sample was naive CD4+ T cells sorted from blood. Subset specified: CD45RA+ positively selected. The receptors were gathered from a man aged 25 to 40 in good health.

J is TRBJ2-3 and V is TRBV29-1, with TRBD2 as a possible D gene (6 bases). V lost 4 bases and J 3 bases, leaving 17 bases between the germline ends. The CDR3 has 15 residues. CDR1 is SQVTM, CDR2 ANQGSEA, per germline. The CDR3 spells CSVATGVYRTDTQYF. The CDR3 DNA reads TGCAGCGTTGCAACGGGAGTCTACCGAACAGATACGCAGTATTTT.

The chain recombines TRBV7-8 with TRBJ1-1; D might be TRBD1 (5 bases). This CDR3 has 16 amino acids. Germline assignment: CDR1 SGHVS and CDR2 FQNEAQ. The germline V and J ends were trimmed by 5 bases and 0 bases, with 16 bases remaining between them. Here the CDR3 reads CASSAPGGVMNTEAFF. The CDR3, as DNA: TGTGCCAGCAGCGCCCCCGGAGGGGTTATGAACACTGAAGCTTTCTTT.

DNA of the CDR3: TGTGCCAGCTCACCACCTAGCTTGGCCAAAAACATTCAGTACTTC. Amino acids: CASSPPSLAKNIQYF. The chain joins TRBV18 to TRBJ2-4; D gene ambiguous. The CDR3 is made up of 15 amino acids. CDR1 is KGHSH, CDR2 LQKENI, per germline. Trimming took off 0 bases at V and 1 base at J, with 7 bases between the two ends.

The rearrangement joins TRBV5-4 to TRBJ2-7, with a tentative D call TRBD2 (6 bases). Germline V gene data show CDR1 as SGHNT and CDR2 as YYREEE (reference sequence). The CDR3 is 15 residues long. Trimming cost V 4 bases and J 2 bases, with 16 bases left between them. CDR3 in amino acids: CASSPGTGTPYEQYF. CDR3 nucleotide sequence: TGTGCCAGCAGCCCCGGGACTGGAACTCCCTACGAGCAGTACTTC.

The gene calls are TRBV27 and TRBJ2-7, with D possibly TRBD1 on 5 matching bases. There are 16 residues in the CDR3. Germline V gene sequence: CDR1 MNHEY, CDR2 SMNVEV (reference sequence). With 0 bases removed from V and 1 base from J, the gap between germline ends came to 13 bases. CDR3 in amino acids: CASSLSPTTVSYEQYF. The CDR3 coding sequence is TGTGCCAGCAGTTTATCCCCAACGACAGTTTCCTACGAGCAGTACTTC.

The count of this clone is one. V is TRBV10-2 and J is TRBJ2-5; D assignment may be TRBD1 or TRBD2 (5 bases each). Trimming shortened V by 7 bases and J by 3 bases, and 21 bases separated the two germline ends. CDR3 size: 16 residues. The germline V gene encodes CDR1 WSHSY and CDR2 SAAADI. This CDR3 is CASIDGPGLPKETQYF. The CDR3 region has the DNA TGCGCCAGCATTGACGGACCGGGGCTTCCGAAAGAGACCCAGTACTTC.

V usage is TRBV28 and J usage is TRBJ2-7; 10 bases agree with TRBD1. The CDR3 is made up of 14 amino acids. V was clipped by 7 bases and J by 4 bases; unmatched bases: 7. Germline CDR1 is MDHEN and CDR2 is SYDVKM. The DNA for the CDR3 is TGTGCCAGCAAAGGGGGACAGGGGATGTACGAGCAGTACTTC. This translates into CASKGGQGMYEQYF.

V is TRBV5-6 and J is TRBJ1-1, with TRBD1 matching 7 bases. In germline, CDR1 is SGHDT, CDR2 YYEEEE. The V and J ends lost 3 bases and 4 bases, in that order; junction bases with no gene match: 9. The CDR3 totals 15 residues. The CDR3 DNA is TGTGCCAGCAGCTCTCCCAAAGGGGGCTTCACTGAAGCTTTCTTT. It specifies CASSSPKGGFTEAFF.

This rearrangement joins TRBV28 to TRBJ2-7; D not resolved. This CDR3 region has 12 residues. V lost 6 bases to trimming and J lost 4 bases, with 10 bases between them. The germline V gene has CDR1 MDHEN and CDR2 SYDVKM. The CDR3 DNA reads as TGTGCCAGCAGCGAAACCATGTACGAGCAGTACTTC. It encodes CASSETMYEQYF.

The count of this clone is one. At the DNA level, this CDR3 is encoded by other sequences in the same sample as well. The chain has TRBV6-5 and TRBJ1-2; D is possibly TRBD1 (5 bases). The CDR3 is 15 amino acids. Trimming removed 0 bases from V and 0 bases from J, with 8 bases in between. CDR1 is MNHEY and CDR2 is SVGAGI in the germline V gene. The CDR3 nucleotides are TGTGCCAGCAGTTACTCGCGGGGGGCTAACTATGGCTACACCTTC. It specifies CASSYSRGANYGYTF.